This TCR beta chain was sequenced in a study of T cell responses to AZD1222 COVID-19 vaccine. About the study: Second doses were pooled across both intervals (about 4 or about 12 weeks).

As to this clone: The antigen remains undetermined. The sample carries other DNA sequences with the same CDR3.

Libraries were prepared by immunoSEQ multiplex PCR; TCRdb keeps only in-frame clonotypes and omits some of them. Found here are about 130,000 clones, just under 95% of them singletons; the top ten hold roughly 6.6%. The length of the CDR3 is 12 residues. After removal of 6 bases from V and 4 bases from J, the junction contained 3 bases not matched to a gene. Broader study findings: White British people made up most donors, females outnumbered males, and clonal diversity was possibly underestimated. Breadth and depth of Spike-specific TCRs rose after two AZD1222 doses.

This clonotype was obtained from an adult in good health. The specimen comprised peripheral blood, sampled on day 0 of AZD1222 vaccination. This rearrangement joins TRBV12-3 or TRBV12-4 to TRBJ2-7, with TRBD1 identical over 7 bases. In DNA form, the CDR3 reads TGTGCCAGCAGCCTACAGGGGTACGAGCAGTACTTC. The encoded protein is CASSLQGYEQYF.